This T cell receptor (beta chain) was observed in a study of control samples from healthy donors and cancer patients (dated by TCRdb to about 2020). Library preparation employed the immunoSEQ multiplex PCR assay. TCRdb took over this immuneACCESS table, retaining in-frame rearrangements with V and J assigned. Such tables are incomplete; in checked studies, under half of the missing clones stem from an unresolved V gene, and the remainder is unexplained. For this sample there are over 100,000 clones; roughly 90% appear just once. Of the sample, approximately 2% falls within the top ten clones. To note about this clone: Its recognized antigen is unknown. No base-level quality is on record; no much larger clone is a single base apart.

V drops 0 bases and J drops 8 bases, leaving 11 bases in between. Taken from the germline V gene, the CDR1 and CDR2 loops are SGHDT and YYEEEE. The CDR3 covers 13 residues, taking in both the cysteine and the phenylalanine. Only CDR3 DNA is held: 39 bases, read in frame from base 1. Sequencing was carried out using blood. The receptor comes from a woman between 50 and 59 years old in good health. The chain is made from TRBV5-6 and TRBJ1-2; no D gene call is confident. CDR3 sequence: CASSLGQSLGYTF. Here is the DNA: TGTGCCAGCAGCTTGGGTCAGTCGCTCGGCTACACCTTC.